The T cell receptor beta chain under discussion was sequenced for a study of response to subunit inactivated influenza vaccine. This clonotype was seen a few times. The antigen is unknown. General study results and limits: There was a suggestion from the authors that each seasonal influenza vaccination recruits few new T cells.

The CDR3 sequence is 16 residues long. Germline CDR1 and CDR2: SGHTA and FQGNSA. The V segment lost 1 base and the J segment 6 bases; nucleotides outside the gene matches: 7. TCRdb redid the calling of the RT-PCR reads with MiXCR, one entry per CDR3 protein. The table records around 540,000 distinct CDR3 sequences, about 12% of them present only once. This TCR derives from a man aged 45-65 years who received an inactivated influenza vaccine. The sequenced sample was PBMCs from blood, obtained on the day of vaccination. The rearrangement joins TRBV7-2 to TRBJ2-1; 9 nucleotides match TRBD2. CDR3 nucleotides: TGTGCCAGCAGCTTAGGACGACTAGCGGTGAGCAATGAGCAGTTCTTC. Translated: CASSLGRLAVSNEQFF.